The 24 T cell receptor beta chains given below trace back to one sample, sequenced in a study of Graves' ophthalmopathy and Graves' hyperthyroidism (dated by TCRdb to 2016 to 2019). TCRdb shows the sequencer as Illumina HiSeq 2000. For repertoire sequencing, TCR beta CDR3 regions were amplified from RNA transcripts. The first round was an RT-PCR using HTBI primers with the Qiagen OneStep RT-PCR kit, and this first round was followed by a second-round multiplex PCR, then size selection and purification. TCRdb reworked the public reads: Q25 trimming with fastp, MiXCR clone assembly, productive beta chains retained. Identical CDR3 protein sequences are pooled into one entry, listed with their most common genes and DNA. The sample includes approximately 160,000 distinct CDR3 sequences, with less than 45% observed a single time. The ten biggest clones cover roughly 5.2% of the sample. Sequenced sample: peripheral blood. These receptor sequences come from a woman aged 40 to 49 with Graves' ophthalmopathy. Donor details come from another sample of the same person, matched by shared clones.

This clonotype was detected many times. The chain couples TRBV6-2 or TRBV6-3 to TRBJ2-5, with TRBD1 as a possible D gene (6 bases). CDR1 MNHEY and CDR2 SVGEGT come from the germline V gene. Trimming removed 2 bases from V and 5 bases from J, with 15 bases in between. This CDR3 spans 15 amino acids. CDR3 nucleotide sequence: TGTGCCAGCAGTTACGAAGCAGGGGCTCCGGAGACCCAGTACTTC. This codes for CASSYEAGAPETQYF.

At least ten counts were recorded for this clonotype. The rearrangement joins TRBV2 to TRBJ1-2; possible D gene TRBD1, 6 bases. The V end was cut by 0 bases, the J end by 6 bases, with 8 bases between. The germline CDR1 and CDR2 sequences are SNHLY and FYNNEI. This CDR3 comprises 13 residues. The DNA for the CDR3 is TGTGCCAGCAGTGAAGCTGGACAGCATGGCTACACCTTC. Translation gives CASSEAGQHGYTF. Based on the CDR3 plus reference TRBV2 and TRBJ1-2, the full variable domain is EPEVTQTPSHQVTQMGQEVILRCVPISNHLYFYWYRQILGQKVEFLVSFYNNEISEKSEIFDDQFSVERPDGSNFTLKIRSTKLEDSAMYFCASSEAGQHGYTFGSGTRLTVV.

This clonotype has at least ten counts. The chain links TRBV29-1 to TRBJ2-5, with a possible D match to TRBD2 (6 bases). V was clipped by 1 base and J by 2 bases, with 14 bases between them. CDR1 SQVTM and CDR2 ANQGSEA come from the germline V gene. The CDR3 runs to 15 residues. CDR3 loop: CSVEGGERQQETQYF. In nucleotides, the CDR3 is TGCAGCGTTGAAGGCGGGGAAAGGCAGCAAGAGACCCAGTACTTC.

The chain has TRBV10-2 and TRBJ2-7; the D is unclear. The CDR3 has 15 residues. The V gene's germline CDR1 is WSHSY and CDR2 SAAADI. V was shortened by 0 bases and J by 2 bases, with 11 bases between the two germline ends. This CDR3 reads CASSESRWQAYEQYF. The CDR3 nucleotides are TGCGCCAGCAGTGAGTCGAGGTGGCAGGCCTACGAGCAGTACTTC.

This clonotype came up many times. CDR3 region: CASRTAYEQYF. The CDR3 nucleotides are TGTGCCAGCCGAACAGCTTACGAGCAGTACTTC. The chain employs TRBV25-1 and TRBJ2-7, with no clear D. The germline gives CDR1 MGHDK, CDR2 SYGVNS. The CDR3 contains 11 residues. The germline V and J ends were trimmed by 8 bases and 4 bases, with 9 bases remaining between them.

This clonotype was detected ten times or more. CDR3 protein: CASSLEIYQPQHF. The CDR3 coding sequence is TGTGCCAGCAGCTTAGAGATATATCAGCCCCAGCATTTT. The V and J genes are TRBV7-8 and TRBJ1-5; D remains unclear. The germline gives CDR1 SGHVS, CDR2 FQNEAQ. The CDR3 consists of 13 residues. The V end was cut by 1 base, the J end by 5 bases, with 6 bases between.

This rearrangement joins TRBV12-3 or TRBV12-4 to TRBJ2-7; D may be TRBD2 (5 bases). The CDR3 is made up of 14 amino acids. The germline V and J ends were trimmed by 4 bases and 2 bases, with 12 bases remaining between them. The CDR3 sequence: CASSWASTTYEQYF. The DNA for the CDR3 is TGTGCCAGCAGTTGGGCTAGCACCACCTACGAGCAGTACTTC.

At least ten counts were recorded for this clonotype. The rearrangement links TRBV6-5 to TRBJ1-5; a weak D match, TRBD1 (5 bases). The CDR3 consists of 14 residues. CDR1 is MNHEY and CDR2 is SVGAGI in the germline V gene. V lost 6 bases and J lost 6, with 15 bases in between. CDR3 protein: CASRYQGLGQPQHF. The CDR3 nucleotides are TGTGCCAGCAGATATCAGGGTCTTGGTCAGCCCCAGCATTTT.

This clonotype was observed at least ten times. The chain has TRBV15 and TRBJ1-1, with a weak D call TRBD1 (5 bases). There are 16 residues in the CDR3. The V gene lost 0 bases and the J gene lost 2 bases, with 13 bases spanning the gap. Germline lookup yields CDR1 LNHNV and CDR2 YYDKDF (reference sequence). CDR3 in amino acids: CATSRDRGGSNTEAFF. In nucleotides, the CDR3 is TGTGCCACCAGCAGAGATCGCGGGGGTAGTAACACTGAAGCTTTCTTT. The variable domain in full, completed from reference TRBV15 and TRBJ1-1, reads DAMVIQNPRYQVTQFGKPVTLSCSQTLNHNVMYWYQQKSSQAPKLLFHYYDKDFNNEADTPDNFQSRRPNTSFCFLDIRSPGLGDTAMYLCATSRDRGGSNTEAFFGQGTRLTVV.

At least ten counts were recorded for this clonotype. The chain links TRBV6-5 to TRBJ1-2; D is unclear. This CDR3 has 11 residues. The germline V and J ends were trimmed by 5 bases and 10 bases, with 11 bases remaining between them. Germline-derived CDR1 and CDR2 are MNHEY and SVGAGI. In DNA form, the CDR3 reads TGTGCCAGCAGTAACGGGGAAACCTACACCTTC. The encoded protein is CASSNGETYTF.

Only a few counts were recorded for this clonotype. The chain couples TRBV30 to TRBJ2-7, with D unclear. This CDR3 has 11 residues. V dropped 2 bases and J dropped 4 bases, with 6 bases sitting between them. CDR1 and CDR2 (germline): GTSNPN, SVGIG (reference sequence). The CDR3 DNA reads as TGTGCCTGGAGTTTAGGGTACGAGCAGTACTTC. The encoded protein is CAWSLGYEQYF. The full variable domain, completed using reference TRBV30 and TRBJ2-7, is SQTIHQWPATLVQPVGSPLSLECTVEGTSNPNLYWYRQAAGRGLQLLFYSVGIGQISSEVPQNLSASRPQDRQFILSSKKLLLSDSGFYLCAWSLGYEQYFGPGTRLTVT.

The sample holds a few counts of this clonotype. The CDR3 DNA sequence: TGTGCCAGCAGTGGTGCTCGGGGAGTGTTGGAGACCCAGTACTTC. Amino acid sequence: CASSGARGVLETQYF. V and J are TRBV28 and TRBJ2-5; TRBD2 might be the D (5 bases). CDR3 length equals 15 residues. V lost 5 bases, J lost 5 bases, and 18 bases lay in between. From germline, CDR1 is MDHEN and CDR2 SYDVKM.

This rearrangement joins TRBV6-2 or TRBV6-3 to TRBJ2-5; 8 nucleotides align to TRBD2. Germline V CDR1 and CDR2: MNHEY, SVGEGT. The length of the CDR3 is 20 residues. The V segment lost 5 bases and the J segment 3 bases; nucleotides outside the gene matches: 23. CDR3 in amino acids: CASSPPSGGGVKTSEETQYF. The CDR3 DNA reads as TGTGCCAGCAGTCCCCCCTCGGGTGGGGGGGTGAAGACTAGCGAAGAGACCCAGTACTTC.

This clonotype has a count of ten or more. V usage is TRBV20-1 and J usage is TRBJ2-2, with 8 bases fitting TRBD1. Germline-derived CDR1 and CDR2 are DFQATT and SNEGSKA (reference sequence). CDR3 length: 15 residues. J gave up 5 bases and V 1 base, and 6 bases lay outside the gene matches. Here the CDR3 DNA reads TGCAGTGCTAGAGCTCAGGGGGCCGAGACCGGGGAGCTGTTTTTT. Amino acid sequence: CSARAQGAETGELFF.

This clonotype was counted many times. This rearrangement joins TRBV28 to TRBJ2-3; D gene unclear. The CDR3 length is 13 residues. Trimming pared 7 bases from V and 0 bases from J, leaving 8 bases between. The germline V gene encodes CDR1 MDHEN and CDR2 SYDVKM. CDR3 nucleotides: TGTGCCAGCAACCTTCAAAGCACAGATACGCAGTATTTT. Translated, it gives CASNLQSTDTQYF.

This clonotype was observed many times. This chain uses TRBV4-2 with TRBJ1-5; the D gene is possibly TRBD1 (5 bases). Germline CDR1 and CDR2: LGHNA and YNFKEQ. This CDR3 has 16 residues. The V end was cut by 0 bases, the J end by 6 bases, with 15 bases between. The CDR3 DNA reads as TGTGCCAGCAGCCAAGATGGGGCAGGGCAGATTCAGCCCCAGCATTTT. Translation gives CASSQDGAGQIQPQHF.

The table lists this clonotype with many counts. The chain has TRBV2 and TRBJ1-1, with D unclear. The CDR3 runs to 15 residues. From germline, CDR1 is SNHLY and CDR2 FYNNEI. Between the trimmed V and J ends, which lost 8 bases and 0 bases, there was a span of 16 bases. CDR3 nucleotide sequence: TGTGCCAGCGCAGTGATTCAGGCGTTGAACACTGAAGCTTTCTTT. Translating gives CASAVIQALNTEAFF.

There are a few counts of this clonotype. The rearrangement joins TRBV18 to TRBJ2-5; perhaps TRBD1 as D (6 bases). The V gene's germline CDR1 is KGHSH and CDR2 LQKENI. Trimming removed 4 bases from V and 2 bases from J, with 11 bases in between. The length of the CDR3 is 14 residues. The CDR3 DNA sequence: TGTGCCAGCTCACTCGCGACAGGTCAAGAGACCCAGTACTTC. It translates to CASSLATGQETQYF.

Ten or more counts support this clonotype. J is TRBJ1-2 and V is TRBV28; tentative D call: TRBD1 (6 bases). Germline CDR1 reads MDHEN; CDR2 reads SYDVKM. The length of the CDR3 is 13 residues. V dropped 7 bases and J dropped 5 bases, with 14 bases sitting between them. The CDR3 DNA is TGTGCCAGCAACTCCGGACAGTTTTATGGCTACACCTTC. It is translated as CASNSGQFYGYTF.

This clonotype came up once. The genes are TRBV6-5 and TRBJ1-5, with D uncertain. Trimming pared 4 bases from V and 7 bases from J, leaving 11 bases between. CDR3 length: 13 amino acids. The germline gives CDR1 MNHEY, CDR2 SVGAGI. In DNA, the CDR3 is TGTGCCAGCAGTTCCACGACGAGGCAGCCCCAGCATTTT. It translates to CASSSTTRQPQHF.

Ten or more counts support this clonotype. The chain employs TRBV6-1 and TRBJ2-2; no clear D. CDR3 length equals 14 residues. V was pared by 6 bases and J by 4 bases, with 12 bases between. The germline V gene encodes CDR1 MNHNS and CDR2 SASEGT. The CDR3 region is CASRSSVVTGELFF. The DNA for the CDR3 is TGTGCCAGCAGAAGTTCTGTGGTCACCGGGGAGCTGTTTTTT.

J is TRBJ2-5 and V is TRBV29-1, with 9 bases matching TRBD2. The trim removed 3 bases at V and 4 bases at J, leaving 6 bases unmatched. In germline, CDR1 is SQVTM, CDR2 ANQGSEA. The CDR3 has 14 amino acids. The CDR3, as DNA: TGCAGCGTTGACGCAGCGGGAGGTCTAGAGACCCAGTACTTC. Its protein is CSVDAAGGLETQYF.

This clonotype was seen many times. The rearrangement joins TRBV28 to TRBJ1-2, with a tentative D call TRBD1 (5 bases). In germline, CDR1 is MDHEN, CDR2 SYDVKM. V lost 7 bases, J lost 5 bases, and 11 bases lay in between. This CDR3 has 12 residues. CDR3 nucleotides: TGTGCCAGCACTAGGGGTCAATATGGCTACACCTTC. Protein product: CASTRGQYGYTF.

Many counts were recorded for this clonotype. The CDR3 here is CASSLTAGSVYEQYF. The DNA of the CDR3 is TGCGCCAGCAGCTTGACAGCAGGGTCGGTCTACGAGCAGTACTTC. The chain links TRBV5-1 to TRBJ2-7; possible D gene TRBD1, 5 bases. The germline gives CDR1 SGHRS, CDR2 YFSETQ. V was shortened by 1 base and J by 3 bases, with 14 bases between the two germline ends. The CDR3 contains 15 residues.